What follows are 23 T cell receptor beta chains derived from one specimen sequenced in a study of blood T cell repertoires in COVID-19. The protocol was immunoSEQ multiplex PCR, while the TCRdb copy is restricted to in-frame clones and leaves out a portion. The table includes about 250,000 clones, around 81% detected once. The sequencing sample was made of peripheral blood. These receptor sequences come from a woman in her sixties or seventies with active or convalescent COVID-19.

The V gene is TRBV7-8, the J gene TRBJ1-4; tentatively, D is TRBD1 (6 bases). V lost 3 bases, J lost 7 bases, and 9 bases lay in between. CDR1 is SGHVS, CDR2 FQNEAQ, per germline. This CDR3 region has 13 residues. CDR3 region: CASSFRGREKLFF. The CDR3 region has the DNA TGTGCCAGCAGCTTCAGGGGTCGTGAAAAACTGTTTTTT.

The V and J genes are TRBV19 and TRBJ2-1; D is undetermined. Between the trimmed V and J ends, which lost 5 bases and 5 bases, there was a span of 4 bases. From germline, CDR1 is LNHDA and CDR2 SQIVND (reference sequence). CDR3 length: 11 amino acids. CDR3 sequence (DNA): TGTGCCAGTAGTCAGGACAATGAGCAGTTCTTC. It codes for CASSQDNEQFF.

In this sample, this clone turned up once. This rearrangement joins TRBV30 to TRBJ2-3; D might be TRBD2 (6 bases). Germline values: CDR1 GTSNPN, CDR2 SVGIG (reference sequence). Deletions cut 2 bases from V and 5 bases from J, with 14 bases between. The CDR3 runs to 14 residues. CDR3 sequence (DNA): TGTGCCTGGAGTTCCGGGACCGGGAGAGATACGCAGTATTTT. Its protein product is CAWSSGTGRDTQYF.

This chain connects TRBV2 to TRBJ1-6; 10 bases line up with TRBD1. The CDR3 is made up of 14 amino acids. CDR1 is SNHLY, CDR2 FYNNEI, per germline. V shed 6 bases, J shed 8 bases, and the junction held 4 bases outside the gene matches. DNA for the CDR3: TGTGCCAGCAGAGTGACAGGGGGCGATTCACCCCTCCACTTT. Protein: CASRVTGGDSPLHF.

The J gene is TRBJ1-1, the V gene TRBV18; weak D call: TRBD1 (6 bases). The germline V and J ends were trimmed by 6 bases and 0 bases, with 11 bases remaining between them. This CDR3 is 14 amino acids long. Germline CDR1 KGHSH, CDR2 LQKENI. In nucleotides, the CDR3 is TGTGCCAGCTCTCTGGACAGTCTGAACACTGAAGCTTTCTTT. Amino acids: CASSLDSLNTEAFF.

The CDR3 is CASISGSDYTGELFF. CDR3 sequence (DNA): TGTGCCAGCATAAGTGGGTCGGACTACACCGGGGAGCTGTTTTTT. The chain links TRBV3-1 (or the pseudogene TRBV3-2) to TRBJ2-2, with D possibly matching TRBD2 (5 bases). The CDR3 extends over 15 amino acids. Per the germline V gene, CDR1 is LGHDT and CDR2 is YNNKEL (reference sequence). With 7 bases removed from V and 3 bases from J, the gap between germline ends came to 15 bases.

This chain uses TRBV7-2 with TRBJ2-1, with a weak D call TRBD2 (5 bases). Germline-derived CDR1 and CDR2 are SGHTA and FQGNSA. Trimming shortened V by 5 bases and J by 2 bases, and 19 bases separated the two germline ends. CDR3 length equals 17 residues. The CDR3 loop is CASSPGRSVLPYNEQFF. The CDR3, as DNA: TGTGCCAGCAGCCCTGGGAGATCTGTCCTACCCTACAATGAGCAGTTCTTC.

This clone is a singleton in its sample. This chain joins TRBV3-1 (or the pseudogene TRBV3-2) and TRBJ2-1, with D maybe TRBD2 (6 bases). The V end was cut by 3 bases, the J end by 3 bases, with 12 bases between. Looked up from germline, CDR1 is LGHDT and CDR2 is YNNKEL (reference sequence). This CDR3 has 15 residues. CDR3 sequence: CASSHARTNYNEQFF. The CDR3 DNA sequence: TGTGCCAGCAGCCACGCGCGGACTAACTACAATGAGCAGTTCTTC.

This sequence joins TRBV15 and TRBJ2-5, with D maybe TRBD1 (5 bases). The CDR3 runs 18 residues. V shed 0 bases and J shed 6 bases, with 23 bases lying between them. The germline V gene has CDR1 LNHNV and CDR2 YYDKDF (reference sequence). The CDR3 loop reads CATSREKGFLGPGQTQYF. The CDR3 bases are TGTGCCACCAGCAGAGAAAAAGGGTTCTTAGGGCCAGGGCAGACCCAGTACTTC. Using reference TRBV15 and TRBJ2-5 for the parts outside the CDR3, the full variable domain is DAMVIQNPRYQVTQFGKPVTLSCSQTLNHNVMYWYQQKSSQAPKLLFHYYDKDFNNEADTPDNFQSRRPNTSFCFLDIRSPGLGDTAMYLCATSREKGFLGPGQTQYFGPGTRLLVL.

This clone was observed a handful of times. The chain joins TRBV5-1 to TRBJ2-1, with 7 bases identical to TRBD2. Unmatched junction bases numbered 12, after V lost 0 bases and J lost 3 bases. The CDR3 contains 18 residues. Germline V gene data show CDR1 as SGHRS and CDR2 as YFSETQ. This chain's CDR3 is CASSLGSGGRALYNEQFF. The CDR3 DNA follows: TGCGCCAGCAGCTTGGGTAGTGGGGGGAGGGCCCTCTACAATGAGCAGTTCTTC.

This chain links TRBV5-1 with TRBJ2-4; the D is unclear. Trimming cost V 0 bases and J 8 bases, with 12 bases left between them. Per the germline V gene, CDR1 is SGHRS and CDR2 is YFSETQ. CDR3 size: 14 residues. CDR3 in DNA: TGCGCCAGCAGCTTGGAAGCGAAGGTGGACATTCAGTACTTC. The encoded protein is CASSLEAKVDIQYF.

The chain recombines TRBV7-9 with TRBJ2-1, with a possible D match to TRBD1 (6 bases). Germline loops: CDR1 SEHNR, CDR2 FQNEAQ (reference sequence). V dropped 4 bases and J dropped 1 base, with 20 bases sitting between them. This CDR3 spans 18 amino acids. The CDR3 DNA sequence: TGTGCCAGCAGCTACCTTGGCCTACAGGGTAGGTCCTACAATGAGCAGTTCTTC. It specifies CASSYLGLQGRSYNEQFF.

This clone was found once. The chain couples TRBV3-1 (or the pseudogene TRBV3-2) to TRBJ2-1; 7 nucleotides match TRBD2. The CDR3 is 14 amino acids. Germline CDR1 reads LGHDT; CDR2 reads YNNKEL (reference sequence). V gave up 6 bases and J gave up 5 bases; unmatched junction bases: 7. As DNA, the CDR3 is TGTGCCAGCAGACTAGTCGCGGGAGACAATGAGCAGTTCTTC. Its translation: CASRLVAGDNEQFF.

CDR3 DNA: TGCGCCAGCAGCCAGACCGGGACAGATAGCAATCAGCCCCAGCATTTT. Protein sequence: CASSQTGTDSNQPQHF. J is TRBJ1-5 and V is TRBV4-1; TRBD1 agrees at 7 bases. This CDR3 has 16 amino acids. Germline V gives CDR1 MGHRA, CDR2 YSYEKL. Losses at the gene ends were 3 bases for V and 0 bases for J; bases not matched to a gene: 5.

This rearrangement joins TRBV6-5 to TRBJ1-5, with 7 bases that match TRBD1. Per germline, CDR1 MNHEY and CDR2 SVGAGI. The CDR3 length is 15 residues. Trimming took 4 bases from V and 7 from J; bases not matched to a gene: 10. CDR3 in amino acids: CASSFTQGRGQPQHF. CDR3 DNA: TGTGCCAGCAGTTTTACACAGGGGAGAGGGCAGCCCCAGCATTTT.

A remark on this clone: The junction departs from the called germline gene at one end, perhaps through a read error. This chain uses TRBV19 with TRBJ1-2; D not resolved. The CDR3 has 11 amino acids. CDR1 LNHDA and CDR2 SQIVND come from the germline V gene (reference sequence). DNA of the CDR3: TGTGCCAGTAGAATAGACAATGGCTACACCTTC. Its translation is CASRIDNGYTF. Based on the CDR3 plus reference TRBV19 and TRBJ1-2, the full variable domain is DGGITQSPKYLFRKEGQNVTLSCEQNLNHDAMYWYRQDPGQGLRLIYYSQIVNDFQKGDIAEGYSVSREKKESFPLTVTSAQKNPTAFYLCASRIDNGYTFGSGTRLTVV.

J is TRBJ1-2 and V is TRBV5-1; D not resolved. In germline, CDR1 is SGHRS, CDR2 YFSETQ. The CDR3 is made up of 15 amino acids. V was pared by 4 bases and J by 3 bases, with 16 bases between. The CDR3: CASSLGPQNDYGYTF. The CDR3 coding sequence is TGCGCCAGCAGCCTTGGTCCACAGAACGACTATGGCTACACCTTC.

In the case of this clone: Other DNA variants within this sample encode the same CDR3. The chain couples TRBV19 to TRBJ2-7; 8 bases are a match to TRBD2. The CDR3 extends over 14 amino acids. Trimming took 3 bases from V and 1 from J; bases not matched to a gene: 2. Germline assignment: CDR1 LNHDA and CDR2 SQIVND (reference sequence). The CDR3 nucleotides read TGTGCCAGTAGTATTACTAGCGGTTCCTACGAGCAGTACTTC. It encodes CASSITSGSYEQYF.

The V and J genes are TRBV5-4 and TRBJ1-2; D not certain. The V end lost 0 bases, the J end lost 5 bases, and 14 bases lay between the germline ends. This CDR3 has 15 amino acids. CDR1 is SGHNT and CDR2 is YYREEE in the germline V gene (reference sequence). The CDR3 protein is CASSLASRSGYGYTF. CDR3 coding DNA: TGTGCCAGCAGCTTGGCCTCTAGGTCGGGGTATGGCTACACCTTC.

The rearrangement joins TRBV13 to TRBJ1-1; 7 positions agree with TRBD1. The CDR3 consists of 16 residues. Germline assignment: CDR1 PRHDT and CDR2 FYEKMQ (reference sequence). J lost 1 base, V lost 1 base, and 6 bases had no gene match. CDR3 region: CASSLVATGENTEAFF. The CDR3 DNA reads TGTGCCAGCAGCTTAGTAGCTACAGGGGAGAACACTGAAGCTTTCTTT.

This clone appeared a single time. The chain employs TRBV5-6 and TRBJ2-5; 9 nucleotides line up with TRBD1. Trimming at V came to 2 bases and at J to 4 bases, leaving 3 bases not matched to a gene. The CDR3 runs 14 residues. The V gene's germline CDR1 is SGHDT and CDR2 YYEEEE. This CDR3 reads CASSFTGGAETQYF. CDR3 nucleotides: TGTGCCAGCAGCTTTACAGGGGGCGCAGAGACCCAGTACTTC.

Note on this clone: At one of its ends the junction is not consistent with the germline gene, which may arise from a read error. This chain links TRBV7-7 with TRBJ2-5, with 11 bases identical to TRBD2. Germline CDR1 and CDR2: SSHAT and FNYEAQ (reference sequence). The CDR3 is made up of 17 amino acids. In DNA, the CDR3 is TGTGCTAGCAGCCCTTTTAGCGGGGGGGCCGGTCGAGAGACCCAGTACTTC. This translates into CASSPFSGGAGRETQYF.

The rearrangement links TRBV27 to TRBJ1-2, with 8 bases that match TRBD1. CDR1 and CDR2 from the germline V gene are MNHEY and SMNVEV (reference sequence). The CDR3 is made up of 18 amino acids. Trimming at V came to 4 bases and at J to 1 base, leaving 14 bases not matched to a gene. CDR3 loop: CASSYKVRQGIYNYGYTF. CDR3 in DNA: TGTGCCAGCAGTTATAAGGTTCGACAGGGGATCTATAACTATGGCTACACCTTC.